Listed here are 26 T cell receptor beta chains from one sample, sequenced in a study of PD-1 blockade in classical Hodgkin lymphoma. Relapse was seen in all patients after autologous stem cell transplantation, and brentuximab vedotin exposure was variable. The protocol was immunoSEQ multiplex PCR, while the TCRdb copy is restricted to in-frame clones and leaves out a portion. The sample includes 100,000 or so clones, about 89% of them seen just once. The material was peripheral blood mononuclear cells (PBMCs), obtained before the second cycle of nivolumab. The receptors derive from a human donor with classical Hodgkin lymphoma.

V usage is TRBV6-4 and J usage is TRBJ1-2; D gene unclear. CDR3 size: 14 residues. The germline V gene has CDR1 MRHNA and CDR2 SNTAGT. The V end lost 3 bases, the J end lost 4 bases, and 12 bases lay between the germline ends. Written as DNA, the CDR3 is TGTGCCAGCAGTGAAAAGGTCGGTAGCTATGGCTACACCTTC. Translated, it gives CASSEKVGSYGYTF.

The CDR3 coding sequence is TGTGCCAGCAGTTACGGGGGGGCTGGCTACACCTTC. It specifies CASSYGGAGYTF. The chain links TRBV6-5 to TRBJ1-2; perhaps TRBD1 as D (6 bases). The V and J ends lost 2 bases and 7 bases respectively, with 8 bases between them. The germline V gene has CDR1 MNHEY and CDR2 SVGAGI. The CDR3 spans 12 residues.

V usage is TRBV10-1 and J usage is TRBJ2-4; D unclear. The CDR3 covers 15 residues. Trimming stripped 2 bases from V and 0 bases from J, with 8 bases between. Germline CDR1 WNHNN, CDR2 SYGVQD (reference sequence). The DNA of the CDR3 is TGCGCCAGCAGTGAGACCTCCGAAGCCAAAAACATTCAGTACTTC. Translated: CASSETSEAKNIQYF.

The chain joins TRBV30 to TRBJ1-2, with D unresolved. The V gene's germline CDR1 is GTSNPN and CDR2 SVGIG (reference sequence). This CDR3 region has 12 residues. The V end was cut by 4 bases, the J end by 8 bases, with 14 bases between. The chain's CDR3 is CAWNFRSNGYTF. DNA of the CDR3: TGTGCCTGGAATTTCAGGTCTAACGGCTACACCTTC.

CDR3 nucleotide sequence: TGTGCCAGCAGTCGATCACTCGGGAGTCTTAATGAGCAGTTCTTC. Protein product: CASSRSLGSLNEQFF. This rearrangement joins TRBV28 to TRBJ2-1; possible D gene TRBD2, 6 bases. Germline CDR1 MDHEN, CDR2 SYDVKM. The CDR3 is made up of 15 amino acids. V lost 5 bases and J lost 7, with 18 bases in between. Variable domain in full (rest from reference TRBV28 and TRBJ2-1): DVKVTQSSRYLVKRTGEKVFLECVQDMDHENMFWYRQDPGLGLRLIYFSYDVKMKEKGDIPEGYSVSREKKERFSLILESASTNQTSMYLCASSRSLGSLNEQFFGPGTRLTVL.

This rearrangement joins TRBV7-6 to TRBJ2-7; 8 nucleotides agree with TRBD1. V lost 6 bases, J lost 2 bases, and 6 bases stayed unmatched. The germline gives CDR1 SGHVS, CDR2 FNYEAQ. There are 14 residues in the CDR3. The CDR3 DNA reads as TGTGCCAGCAGTTCCTTGGACAGGGCCTACGAGCAGTACTTC. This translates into CASSSLDRAYEQYF.

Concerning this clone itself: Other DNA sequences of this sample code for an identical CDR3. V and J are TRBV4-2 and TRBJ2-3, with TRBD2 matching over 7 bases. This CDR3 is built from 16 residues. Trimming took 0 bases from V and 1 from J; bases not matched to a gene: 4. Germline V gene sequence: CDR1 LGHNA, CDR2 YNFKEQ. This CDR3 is CASSQEGRGGTDTQYF. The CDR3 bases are TGTGCCAGCAGCCAAGAGGGTCGGGGGGGCACAGATACGCAGTATTTT.

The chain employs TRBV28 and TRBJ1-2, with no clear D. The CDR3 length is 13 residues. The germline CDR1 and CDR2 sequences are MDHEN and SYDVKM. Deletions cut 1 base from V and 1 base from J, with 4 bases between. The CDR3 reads CASSLLVNYGYTF. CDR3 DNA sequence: TGTGCCAGCAGTTTATTGGTTAACTATGGCTACACCTTC.

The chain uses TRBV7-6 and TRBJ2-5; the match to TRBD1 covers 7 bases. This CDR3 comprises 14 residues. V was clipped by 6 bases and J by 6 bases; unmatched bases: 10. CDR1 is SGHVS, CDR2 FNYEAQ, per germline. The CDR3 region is CASSPRQGTKTQYF. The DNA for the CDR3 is TGTGCCAGCAGTCCACGACAGGGAACAAAGACCCAGTACTTC.

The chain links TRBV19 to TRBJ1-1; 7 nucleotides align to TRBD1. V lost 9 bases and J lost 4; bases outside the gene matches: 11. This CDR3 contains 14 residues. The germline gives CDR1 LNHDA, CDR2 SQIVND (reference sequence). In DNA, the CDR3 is TGTGCCAGCCAGACAGGGAGGGCGAGCACTGAAGCTTTCTTT. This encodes CASQTGRASTEAFF.

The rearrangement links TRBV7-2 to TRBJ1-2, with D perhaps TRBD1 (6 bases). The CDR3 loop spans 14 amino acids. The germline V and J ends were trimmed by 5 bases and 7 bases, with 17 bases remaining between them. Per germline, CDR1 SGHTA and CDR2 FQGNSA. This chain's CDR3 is CASSQMAGQGGYTF. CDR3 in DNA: TGTGCCAGCAGCCAAATGGCGGGACAAGGTGGCTACACCTTC.

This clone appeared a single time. DNA for the CDR3: TGTGCCAGCCAAGGGGAGACCCAGTACTTC. Its translation is CASQGETQYF. This rearrangement joins TRBV6-5 to TRBJ2-5; D not resolved. Per the germline V gene, CDR1 is MNHEY and CDR2 is SVGAGI. The CDR3 is 10 amino acids. Trimming took off 8 bases at V and 5 bases at J, with 6 bases between the two ends.

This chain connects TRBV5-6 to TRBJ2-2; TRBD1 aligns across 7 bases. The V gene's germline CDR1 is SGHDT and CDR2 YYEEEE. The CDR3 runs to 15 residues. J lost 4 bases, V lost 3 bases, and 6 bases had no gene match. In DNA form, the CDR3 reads TGTGCCAGCAGCTACGGACAGGTGGGCACCGGGGAGCTGTTTTTT. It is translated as CASSYGQVGTGELFF. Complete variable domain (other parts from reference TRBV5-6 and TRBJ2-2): DAGVTQSPTHLIKTRGQQVTLRCSPKSGHDTVSWYQQALGQGPQFIFQYYEEEERQRGNFPDRFSGHQFPNYSSELNVNALLLGDSALYLCASSYGQVGTGELFFGEGSRLTVL.

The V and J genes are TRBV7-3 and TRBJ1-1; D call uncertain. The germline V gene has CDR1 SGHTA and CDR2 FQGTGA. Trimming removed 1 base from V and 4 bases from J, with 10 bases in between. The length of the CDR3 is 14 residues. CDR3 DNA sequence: TGTGCCAGCAGCTTAAAGGGTGGCGCCACTGAAGCTTTCTTT. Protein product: CASSLKGGATEAFF.

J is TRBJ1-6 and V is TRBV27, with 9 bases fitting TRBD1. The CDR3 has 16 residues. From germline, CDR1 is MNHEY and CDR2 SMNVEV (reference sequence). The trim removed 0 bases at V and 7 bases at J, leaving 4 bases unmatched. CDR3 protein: CASSLSRTGENSPLHF. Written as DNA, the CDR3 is TGTGCCAGCAGTTTATCTCGGACAGGGGAAAATTCACCCCTCCACTTT.

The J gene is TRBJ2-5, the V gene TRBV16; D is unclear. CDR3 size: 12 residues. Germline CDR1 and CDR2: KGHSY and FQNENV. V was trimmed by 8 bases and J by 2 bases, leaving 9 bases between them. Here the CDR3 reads CASSAWQETQYF. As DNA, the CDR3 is TGTGCCAGCTCAGCGTGGCAAGAGACCCAGTACTTC.

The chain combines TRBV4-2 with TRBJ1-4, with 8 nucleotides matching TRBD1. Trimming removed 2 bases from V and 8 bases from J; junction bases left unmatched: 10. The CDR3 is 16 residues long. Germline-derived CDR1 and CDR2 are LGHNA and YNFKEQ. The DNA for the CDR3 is TGTGCCAGCAGCCAAACCTCGGGACAGGCACTCGAAAAACTGTTTTTT. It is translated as CASSQTSGQALEKLFF.

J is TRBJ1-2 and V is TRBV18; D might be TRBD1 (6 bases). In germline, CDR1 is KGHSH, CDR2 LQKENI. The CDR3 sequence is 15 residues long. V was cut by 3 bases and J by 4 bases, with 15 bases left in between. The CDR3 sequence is CASSPSGDESYGYTF. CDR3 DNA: TGTGCCAGCTCACCGTCAGGGGATGAGAGCTATGGCTACACCTTC.

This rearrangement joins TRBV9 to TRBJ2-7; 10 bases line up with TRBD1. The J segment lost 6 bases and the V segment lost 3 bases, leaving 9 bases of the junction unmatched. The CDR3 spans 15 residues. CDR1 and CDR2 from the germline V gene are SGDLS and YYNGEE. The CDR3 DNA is TGTGCCAGCAGCGAAGGGACAGGGGCTCTGGGCGAGCAGTACTTC. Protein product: CASSEGTGALGEQYF.

The CDR3 DNA reads as TGTGCCAGTAGCAAGCAGAGGACCACCGGGGAGCTGTTTTTT. This sequence encodes CASSKQRTTGELFF. V usage is TRBV19 and J usage is TRBJ2-2, with no clear D. The CDR3 is 14 residues long. Trimming shortened V by 6 bases and J by 4 bases, and 12 bases separated the two germline ends. Germline assignment: CDR1 LNHDA and CDR2 SQIVND (reference sequence).

CDR3 coding DNA: TGTGCCAGTAGTTTCGGACAGCTCTACAATGAGCAGTTCTTC. Its translation: CASSFGQLYNEQFF. The V and J genes are TRBV19 and TRBJ2-1, with a possible D match to TRBD1 (6 bases). The CDR3 is made up of 14 amino acids. Trimming left V 5 bases short and J 3 bases short, with 11 bases between. The germline V gene has CDR1 LNHDA and CDR2 SQIVND (reference sequence).

The CDR3 sequence is CASSYRGMDYEQYF. CDR3 bases: TGTGCCAGCAGCTACAGGGGAATGGATTACGAGCAGTACTTC. This chain connects TRBV28 to TRBJ2-7; 7 bases agree with TRBD1. V shed 6 bases, J shed 4 bases, and the junction held 9 bases outside the gene matches. This CDR3 comprises 14 residues. Germline V gene sequence: CDR1 MDHEN, CDR2 SYDVKM.

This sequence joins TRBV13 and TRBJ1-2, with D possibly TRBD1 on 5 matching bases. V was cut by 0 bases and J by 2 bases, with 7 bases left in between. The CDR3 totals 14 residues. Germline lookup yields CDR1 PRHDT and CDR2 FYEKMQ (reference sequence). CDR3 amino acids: CASSLGGRNYGYTF. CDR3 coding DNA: TGTGCCAGCAGCTTAGGGGGACGGAACTATGGCTACACCTTC. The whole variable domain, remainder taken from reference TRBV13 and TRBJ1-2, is AAGVIQSPRHLIKEKRETATLKCYPIPRHDTVYWYQQGPGQDPQFLISFYEKMQSDKGSIPDRFSAQQFSDYHSELNMSSLELGDSALYFCASSLGGRNYGYTFGSGTRLTVV.

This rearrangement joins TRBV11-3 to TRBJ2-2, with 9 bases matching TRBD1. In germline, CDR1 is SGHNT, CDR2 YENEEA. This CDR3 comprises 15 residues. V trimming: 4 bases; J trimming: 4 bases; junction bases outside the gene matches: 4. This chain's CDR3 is CASSSRDRVTGELFF. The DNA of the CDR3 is TGTGCCAGCAGCTCCCGGGACAGGGTCACCGGGGAGCTGTTTTTT.

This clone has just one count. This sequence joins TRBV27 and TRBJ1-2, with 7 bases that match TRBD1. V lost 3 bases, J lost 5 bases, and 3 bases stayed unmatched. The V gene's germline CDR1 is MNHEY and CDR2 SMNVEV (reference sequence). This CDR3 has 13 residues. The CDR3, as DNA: TGTGCCAGCAGTTTGGGACAGTATTATGGCTACACCTTC. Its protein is CASSLGQYYGYTF.

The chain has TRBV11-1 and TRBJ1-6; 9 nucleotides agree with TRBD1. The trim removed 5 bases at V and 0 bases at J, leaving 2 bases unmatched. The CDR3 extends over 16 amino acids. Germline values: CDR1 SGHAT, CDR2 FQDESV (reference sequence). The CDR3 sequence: CASSLDRGSYNSPLHF. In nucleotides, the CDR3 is TGTGCCAGCAGCCTGGACAGGGGCTCCTATAATTCACCCCTCCACTTT.